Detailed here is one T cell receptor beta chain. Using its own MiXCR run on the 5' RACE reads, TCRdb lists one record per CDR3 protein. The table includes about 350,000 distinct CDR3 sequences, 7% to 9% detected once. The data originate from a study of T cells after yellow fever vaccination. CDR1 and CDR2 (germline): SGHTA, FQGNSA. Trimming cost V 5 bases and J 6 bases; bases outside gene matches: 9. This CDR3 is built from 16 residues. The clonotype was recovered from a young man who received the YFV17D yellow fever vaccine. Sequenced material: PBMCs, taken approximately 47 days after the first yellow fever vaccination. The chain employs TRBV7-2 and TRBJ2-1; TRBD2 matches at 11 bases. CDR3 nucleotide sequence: TGTGCCAGCAGCAGCCGATGGCTAGCGGGGGGCAATGAGCAGTTCTTC. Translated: CASSSRWLAGGNEQFF.